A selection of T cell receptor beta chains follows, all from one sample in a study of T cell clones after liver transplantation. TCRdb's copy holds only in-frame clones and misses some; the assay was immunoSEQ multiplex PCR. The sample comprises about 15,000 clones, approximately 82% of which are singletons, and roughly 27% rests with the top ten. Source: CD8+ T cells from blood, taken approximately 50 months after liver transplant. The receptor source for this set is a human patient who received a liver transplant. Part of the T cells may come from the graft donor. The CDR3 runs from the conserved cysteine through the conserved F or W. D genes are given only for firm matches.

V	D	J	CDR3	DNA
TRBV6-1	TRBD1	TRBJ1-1	CASTTGQENTEAFF	TGTGCCAGCACCACGGGACAGGAGAACACTGAAGCTTTCTTT
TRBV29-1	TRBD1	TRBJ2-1	CSVGQGNEQFF	TGCAGCGTTGGACAGGGCAATGAGCAGTTCTTC
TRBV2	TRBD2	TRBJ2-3	CASSEVAGGPGDTQYF	TGTGCCAGCAGTGAAGTAGCGGGAGGGCCCGGAGATACGCAGTATTTT
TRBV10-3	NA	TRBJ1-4	CAISESGGDEKLFF	TGTGCCATCAGTGAGTCGGGAGGGGATGAAAAACTGTTTTTT
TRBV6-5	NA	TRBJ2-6	CASADGSSGANVLTF	TGTGCCAGTGCGGACGGCAGCTCTGGGGCCAACGTCCTGACTTTC
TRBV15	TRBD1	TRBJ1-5	CATRGKAGGSAQHF	TGTGCCACCAGGGGCAAGGCAGGGGGTTCGGCCCAGCATTTT
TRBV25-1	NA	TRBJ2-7	CASSESPRGAELYYEQYF	TGTGCCAGCAGTGAAAGCCCCCGTGGGGCAGAACTTTACTACGAGCAGTACTTC
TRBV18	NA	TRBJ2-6	CASSRRLHLQSRANVLTF	TGTGCCAGCTCACGAAGATTACATTTACAAAGTCGGGCCAACGTCCTGACTTTC
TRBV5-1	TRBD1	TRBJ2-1	CASSLRGQGYNEQFF	TGCGCCAGCAGTTTGAGGGGACAGGGGTACAATGAGCAGTTCTTC
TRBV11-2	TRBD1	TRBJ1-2	CASSLKGRTGDGYTF	TGTGCCAGCAGCTTGAAGGGAAGGACAGGGGATGGCTACACCTTC
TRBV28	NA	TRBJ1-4	CASSHGWDTRTEKLFF	TGTGCCAGCAGTCACGGATGGGATACAAGAACAGAAAAACTGTTTTTT
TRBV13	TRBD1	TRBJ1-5	CASSAGQFNQPQHF	TGTGCCAGCAGCGCGGGACAGTTCAATCAGCCCCAGCATTTT